This T cell receptor beta chain was recovered during a study of T cells after yellow fever vaccination (dated 2019 in TCRdb). As for the study more broadly: The SMART-Seq v4 Ultra Low Input RNA kit was used to prepare libraries from fractions with low cell numbers. To track T-cell clones before and after primary and booster YFV17D yellow fever vaccination, bulk TCR alpha and beta repertoires were sequenced longitudinally. Two healthy male donors made up the cohort, one aged 18 to 30 years and the other aged 30 to 39 years. Blood was collected at multiple timepoints before and after primary and secondary immunization, and bulk PBMC replicates and cell subsets were isolated. What the research found in general, with its limitations: Compared with the primary T-cell response, the secondary T-cell response was weaker but faster, peaking on day 5 rather than day 15. Most clones expanded after primary vaccination (roughly 96% of CD4 and roughly 91% of CD8) were re-detected after the booster, suggesting that broad memory maintenance occurred. A small share of clonotypes occurred in both CD4 and CD8 compartments, likely arising from convergent recombination. Computational filtering was needed because FACS-sorted repertoires could contain abundant contaminating clonotypes from the bulk population. The study included only two donors, which limits how far the findings can be generalized.

Synthesis of TCR cDNA relied on 5'RACE template switching, a step that introduced a universal primer site along with unique molecular identifiers. Priming for cDNA synthesis came from both the TCR alpha and TCR beta constant segments. Library amplification used two PCR steps, and the second PCR step added sample barcodes and sequencing adapters. Sequencing of libraries was performed on Illumina HiSeq 2500 (2x100 bp) or NovaSeq (2x150 bp). The authors' analysis ran thus. Demultiplexing of reads and collapsing into UMI consensus sequences were performed with MIGEC, and V(D)J alignment was carried out with MiXCR. Vaccine-responding clonotypes were defined with edgeR using replicate PBMC samples, requiring FDR below 0.01 and a log2 fold change above 5 up to day 15. Bulk clonotypes were assigned CD4 or CD8 identity according to which sequenced CD4 or CD8 repertoire held them at higher abundance. TCRdb reran the public reads through fastp at Q25 and MiXCR, keeping productive beta chains. Every entry covers one CDR3 protein and lists the most common genes and DNA from its rows. TCRdb's processing, not the study's, gives the V and J calls here. Here the sample has a few hundred thousand distinct CDR3 sequences; around 6.5% occur a single time. The ten largest clones represent about 15% of the sample.

This clonotype was seen repeatedly, ten times or more. Its antigen remains unidentified. Qualities for individual bases were not recorded, and no much larger clone is one base off. V is clipped by 5 bases and J by 4 bases, and the sequence between their germline boundaries is 9 bases long. The cysteine opens and the phenylalanine closes a CDR3 of 13 amino acids. The retained sequence is limited to the CDR3, 39 bases, with the frame set at the first base. In the germline V gene, CDR1 corresponds to SGHTA and CDR2 to FQGNSA. Explained via the paper, the treatment or condition label denotes: live attenuated yellow fever vaccine strain. At each blood-draw timepoint, two biological replicates of bulk PBMCs were obtained. PBMCs were isolated from peripheral blood using a standard Ficoll-Paque protocol. RNA was extracted with TriZol from bulk PBMCs, CD4 and CD8 fractions, and dextramer-positive and dextramer-negative fractions.

The sequence joins TRBV7-2 to TRBJ1-5, with no reliable assignment of the D segment. The receptor was derived from a man aged 25 to 45 who received the YFV17D yellow fever vaccine. The sequenced sample was PBMCs, obtained 5 days after the yellow fever booster vaccination. The CDR3 here reads CASSPHKNQPQHF. The sequence in DNA is TGTGCCAGCAGCCCGCACAAAAATCAGCCCCAGCATTTT.